The T cell receptor beta chain under discussion was sequenced for a study of blood T cell repertoires in COVID-19. Study background: Acute and convalescent COVID-19 samples came from the United States, Italy and Spain. T cells, B-cell-depleted T cells, or PBMCs supplied cDNA or gDNA.

Authors' methods: For nucleated cells, counts were estimated from reference gene primer amplification. Libraries were prepared by immunoSEQ multiplex PCR; TCRdb keeps only in-frame clonotypes and omits some of them. The V and J calls and clone size were taken over from that table, and D and trimming were inferred from the DNA. The sample has 350,000 to 450,000 clones; about 89% are singletons. The V gene lost 5 bases and the J gene lost 5 bases, with 15 bases spanning the gap. Germline CDR1 SGHTA, CDR2 FQGNSA. CDR3 length: 14 amino acids. In Seattle, patients joined the study during active infection and were tracked longitudinally. This clone was counted a single time.

This chain connects TRBV7-2 to TRBJ2-5; D not resolved. The source is a woman aged 55-75 years with COVID-19, enrolled during active disease. The sample was peripheral blood. CDR3 sequence: CASSRNRQVETQYF. The CDR3 region has the DNA TGTGCCAGCAGCCGTAACCGGCAGGTGGAGACCCAGTACTTC.